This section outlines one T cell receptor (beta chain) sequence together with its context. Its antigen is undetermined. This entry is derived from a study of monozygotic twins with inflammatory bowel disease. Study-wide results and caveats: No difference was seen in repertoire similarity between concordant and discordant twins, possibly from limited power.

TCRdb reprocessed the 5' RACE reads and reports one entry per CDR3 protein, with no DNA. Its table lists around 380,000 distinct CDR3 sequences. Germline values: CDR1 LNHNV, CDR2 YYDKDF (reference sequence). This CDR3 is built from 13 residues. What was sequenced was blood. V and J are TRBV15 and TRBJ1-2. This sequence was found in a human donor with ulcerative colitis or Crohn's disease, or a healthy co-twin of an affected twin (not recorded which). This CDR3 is CATSRTKWGGYTF.